These 26 T cell receptor beta chains were sequenced from one sample in a study of OX40 agonist ivuxolimab in advanced cancers. The repertoire was sequenced with immunoSEQ multiplex PCR; TCRdb's copy has only in-frame clones and lacks some. The data show around 40,000 clones, with nearly 85% seen just once and approximately 22% held by the top ten. The sequencing used CD4+ or CD8+ T cells sorted from blood, collected in a trial of the OX40 agonist ivuxolimab. These receptors all come from an adult with an advanced solid tumor such as melanoma, head and neck, liver or kidney cancer.

This chain connects TRBV7-9 to TRBJ2-7; possibly TRBD2 for D (5 bases). V lost 3 bases and J lost 5, with 14 bases in between. The CDR3 runs 14 residues. In germline, CDR1 is SEHNR, CDR2 FQNEAQ (reference sequence). For the CDR3, the DNA is TGTGCCAGCAGCTTTGGATGGGAGACCCACGAGCAGTACTTC. Translating it yields CASSFGWETHEQYF.

The chain employs TRBV30 and TRBJ1-5; no firm D call. The CDR3 has 13 amino acids. The germline gives CDR1 GTSNPN, CDR2 SVGIG (reference sequence). V was clipped by 1 base and J by 4 bases, with 8 bases between them. The CDR3 DNA reads as TGTGCCTGGAGTGCTGCAACTAATCAGCCCCAGCATTTT. Its protein product is CAWSAATNQPQHF.

This chain connects TRBV4-1 to TRBJ1-1; D may be TRBD1 (6 bases). Trimming cost V 3 bases and J 4 bases, with 18 bases left between them. CDR3 size: 16 residues. From germline, CDR1 is MGHRA and CDR2 YSYEKL. The CDR3 protein is CASSHLLRIRGTEAFF. The CDR3 bases are TGCGCCAGCAGCCACCTACTAAGAATCAGGGGCACTGAAGCTTTCTTT.

The chain joins TRBV5-1 to TRBJ2-5; 8 nucleotides align to TRBD1. CDR3 size: 17 residues. CDR1 is SGHRS and CDR2 is YFSETQ in the germline V gene. J gave up 2 bases and V 2 bases, and 11 bases lay outside the gene matches. This CDR3 is CASSFGPNRGAQETQYF. CDR3 nucleotides: TGCGCCAGCAGCTTTGGGCCGAACAGGGGGGCACAAGAGACCCAGTACTTC.

V usage is TRBV5-1 and J usage is TRBJ1-1; weak D call: TRBD1 (5 bases). The CDR3 consists of 14 residues. Between the trimmed V and J ends, which lost 4 bases and 3 bases, there was a span of 13 bases. Per germline, CDR1 SGHRS and CDR2 YFSETQ. The CDR3 sequence is CASSQGVGDTEAFF. DNA of the CDR3: TGCGCCAGCAGCCAAGGGGTCGGGGACACTGAAGCTTTCTTT.

The chain joins TRBV6-6 to TRBJ1-5, with D hard to call. The CDR3 consists of 11 residues. Germline assignment: CDR1 MNHNY and CDR2 SVGAGI (reference sequence). The V gene lost 7 bases and the J gene lost 9 bases, with 10 bases spanning the gap. The chain's CDR3 is CASNDRGPQHF. CDR3 nucleotide sequence: TGTGCCAGCAACGACCGCGGGCCCCAGCATTTT.

The chain has TRBV10-3 and TRBJ2-1, with TRBD2 identical over 7 bases. There are 15 residues in the CDR3. CDR1 is ENHRY and CDR2 is SYGVKD in the germline V gene. The trim removed 0 bases at V and 9 bases at J, leaving 8 bases unmatched. As DNA, the CDR3 is TGTGCCATCAGTGAGTCGGGGAGGGTGTCGGGTGAGCAGTTCTTC. This translates into CAISESGRVSGEQFF.

The V call is TRBV2, the J call TRBJ2-3; TRBD1 matches at 8 bases. The V gene end was trimmed by 8 bases and the J gene end by 1 base; junction bases not matched to a gene: 11. This CDR3 comprises 16 residues. From germline, CDR1 is SNHLY and CDR2 FYNNEI. The CDR3 DNA sequence: TGTGCCAGCCTTTTAACAGGGGGGATTGGCACAGATACGCAGTATTTT. Its translation: CASLLTGGIGTDTQYF. Supplemented by reference TRBV2 and TRBJ2-3, the full variable domain reads EPEVTQTPSHQVTQMGQEVILRCVPISNHLYFYWYRQILGQKVEFLVSFYNNEISEKSEIFDDQFSVERPDGSNFTLKIRSTKLEDSAMYFCASLLTGGIGTDTQYFGPGTRLTVL.

V and J are TRBV27 and TRBJ1-1; D is unclear. Trimming stripped 8 bases from V and 1 base from J, with 14 bases between. The CDR3 length is 14 residues. The germline V gene encodes CDR1 MNHEY and CDR2 SMNVEV (reference sequence). CDR3 sequence: CASLGLQQNTEAFF. The CDR3 region has the DNA TGTGCCAGCCTCGGACTACAACAGAACACTGAAGCTTTCTTT.

The chain has TRBV6-5 and TRBJ1-1; TRBD1 is a possible D gene (5 bases). Per germline, CDR1 MNHEY and CDR2 SVGAGI. The V end lost 2 bases, the J end lost 8 bases, and 9 bases lay between the germline ends. The CDR3 has 12 residues. CDR3 DNA: TGTGCCAGCAGTTACGACAGCCTAGAAGCTTTCTTT. This codes for CASSYDSLEAFF.

The gene calls are TRBV5-1 and TRBJ2-1; 9 bases align to TRBD2. The CDR3 spans 18 residues. J lost 1 base, V lost 2 bases, and 10 bases had no gene match. The germline gives CDR1 SGHRS, CDR2 YFSETQ. The chain's CDR3 is CASSFWDRLAESYNEQFF. The DNA for the CDR3 is TGCGCCAGCAGCTTCTGGGACAGACTAGCGGAATCCTACAATGAGCAGTTCTTC.

The J gene is TRBJ2-7, the V gene TRBV10-2, with a possible D match to TRBD1 (5 bases). This CDR3 spans 12 amino acids. V gave up 8 bases and J gave up 4 bases, with 12 bases separating them. Per the germline V gene, CDR1 is WSHSY and CDR2 is SAAADI. The CDR3 coding sequence is TGCGCCAGCGGGAAGGGGTTTTACGAGCAGTACTTC. Its protein product is CASGKGFYEQYF.

The chain employs TRBV27 and TRBJ2-3, with D possibly matching TRBD1 (6 bases). The CDR3 runs 16 residues. Deletions cut 5 bases from V and 0 bases from J, with 15 bases between. Germline CDR1 reads MNHEY; CDR2 reads SMNVEV (reference sequence). CDR3 in DNA: TGTGCCAGCAGTCCCCCCAGGGGTTGGAGCACAGATACGCAGTATTTT. The encoded protein is CASSPPRGWSTDTQYF.

V is TRBV7-9 and J is TRBJ1-1; D is ambiguous. V was shortened by 5 bases and J by 8 bases, with 12 bases between the two germline ends. The length of the CDR3 is 12 residues. The V gene's germline CDR1 is SEHNR and CDR2 FQNEAQ (reference sequence). Here the CDR3 reads CASSQTTEEAFF. In DNA, the CDR3 is TGTGCCAGCAGCCAGACGACGGAAGAAGCTTTCTTT. The entire variable domain, with the rest obtained from reference TRBV7-9 and TRBJ1-1, is as follows: DTGVSQNPRHKITKRGQNVTFRCDPISEHNRLYWYRQTLGQGPEFLTYFQNEAQLEKSRLLSDRFSAERPKGSFSTLEIQRTEQGDSAMYLCASSQTTEEAFFGQGTRLTVV.

V and J are TRBV28 and TRBJ1-2, with D unclear. Trimming shortened V by 4 bases and J by 5 bases, and 17 bases separated the two germline ends. From germline, CDR1 is MDHEN and CDR2 SYDVKM. The CDR3 is 15 residues long. The DNA of the CDR3 is TGTGCCAGCAGTTCCGTAGGGCCTAGGAGGTATGGCTACACCTTC. Protein product: CASSSVGPRRYGYTF.

This chain joins TRBV7-8 and TRBJ2-1; D is unclear. CDR3 size: 11 residues. Germline V lookup: CDR1 SGHVS, CDR2 FQNEAQ. Trimming stripped 3 bases from V and 9 bases from J, with 6 bases between. The CDR3 here is CASSFGPEQFF. The DNA of the CDR3 is TGTGCCAGCAGCTTTGGTCCTGAGCAGTTCTTC.

The chain uses TRBV5-8 and TRBJ2-2; no definite D call. The V end lost 4 bases, the J end lost 4 bases, and 11 bases lay between the germline ends. CDR3 length: 14 residues. The V gene's germline CDR1 is SGHTS and CDR2 YDEGEE. In DNA form, the CDR3 reads TGTGCCAGCAGCCCCCGGCGAAGCACCGGGGAGCTGTTTTTT. This gives the protein CASSPRRSTGELFF.

The chain carries TRBV21-1 and TRBJ1-6; no DNA check was done on the table's D call, TRBD1. TRBV21-1 is listed as a pseudogene. The CDR3 is 21 residues long. CDR3 in DNA: TGTGCCAGCAGCAAATATGATATAGGGGGACAGGGGGTCTTGGGTAATTCACCCCTCCACTTT. Translated, it gives CASSKYDIGGQGVLGNSPLHF.

This chain connects TRBV7-9 to TRBJ1-2, with no clear D. Deletions cut 2 bases from V and 3 bases from J, with 13 bases between. Germline V gene lookup returns CDR1 SEHNR and CDR2 FQNEAQ (reference sequence). The CDR3 consists of 15 residues. This CDR3 is CASSLSAAKHYGYTF. The DNA for the CDR3 is TGTGCCAGCAGCTTATCCGCAGCAAAACACTATGGCTACACCTTC.

The chain recombines TRBV21-1 with TRBJ1-2. TRBV21-1 is deemed a pseudogene. CDR3 length: 16 amino acids. The CDR3 nucleotides are TGTGCCAGCAGCAAAGAAACCTGGGCCGGGGGCTATGGCTACACCTTC. Translated, it gives CASSKETWAGGYGYTF.

The chain couples TRBV6-6 to TRBJ1-1; no clear D. This CDR3 contains 12 residues. CDR1 MNHNY and CDR2 SVGAGI come from the germline V gene (reference sequence). Trimming took 4 bases from V and 2 from J, leaving 5 bases between them. In DNA, the CDR3 is TGTGCCAGCAGTTCAGTTAACACTGAAGCTTTCTTT. The encoded protein is CASSSVNTEAFF.

This clone appeared a few times. The rearrangement joins TRBV5-6 to TRBJ1-1, with D perhaps TRBD1 (6 bases). The V gene lost 0 bases and the J gene lost 6 bases, with 15 bases spanning the gap. There are 15 residues in the CDR3. CDR1 and CDR2 from the germline V gene are SGHDT and YYEEEE. For the CDR3, the DNA is TGTGCCAGCAGCTTGGGGGCAGGGGTTGTCGCTGAAGCTTTCTTT. Encoded protein: CASSLGAGVVAEAFF.

The rearrangement links TRBV21-1 to TRBJ2-7; no check of the table's D call, TRBD2, against the DNA was made. TRBV21-1 is recorded as a pseudogene. The CDR3 extends over 21 amino acids. The CDR3 sequence: CASSKDLGTSERQLSSYEQYF. The CDR3 nucleotides read TGTGCCAGCAGCAAAGACCTGGGGACTAGCGAACGTCAACTTAGCTCCTACGAGCAGTACTTC.

The chain employs TRBV7-2 and TRBJ2-7; perhaps D is TRBD1 or TRBD2 (5 bases each). The V and J ends lost 2 bases and 2 bases respectively, with 16 bases between them. Germline values: CDR1 SGHTA, CDR2 FQGNSA. The CDR3 is 16 residues long. In DNA, the CDR3 is TGTGCCAGCAGCTTAACCCAGGGTGAGGGGACCTACGAGCAGTACTTC. Translating gives CASSLTQGEGTYEQYF.

V and J are TRBV4-2 and TRBJ2-3; 7 nucleotides align to TRBD2. Unmatched junction bases numbered 6, after V lost 1 base and J lost 2 bases. The CDR3 loop spans 16 amino acids. In germline, CDR1 is LGHNA, CDR2 YNFKEQ. The CDR3 DNA is TGTGCCAGCAGCCAAGGGCTAGCGGTTTTCACAGATACGCAGTATTTT. Protein product: CASSQGLAVFTDTQYF.

CDR3: CASRADRQETQYF. CDR3 in DNA: TGTGCCAGCAGAGCCGACAGACAAGAGACCCAGTACTTC. V is TRBV2 and J is TRBJ2-5; D may be TRBD1 (5 bases). Germline loops: CDR1 SNHLY, CDR2 FYNNEI. The CDR3 has 13 amino acids. The V and J ends lost 6 bases and 2 bases respectively, with 10 bases between them.